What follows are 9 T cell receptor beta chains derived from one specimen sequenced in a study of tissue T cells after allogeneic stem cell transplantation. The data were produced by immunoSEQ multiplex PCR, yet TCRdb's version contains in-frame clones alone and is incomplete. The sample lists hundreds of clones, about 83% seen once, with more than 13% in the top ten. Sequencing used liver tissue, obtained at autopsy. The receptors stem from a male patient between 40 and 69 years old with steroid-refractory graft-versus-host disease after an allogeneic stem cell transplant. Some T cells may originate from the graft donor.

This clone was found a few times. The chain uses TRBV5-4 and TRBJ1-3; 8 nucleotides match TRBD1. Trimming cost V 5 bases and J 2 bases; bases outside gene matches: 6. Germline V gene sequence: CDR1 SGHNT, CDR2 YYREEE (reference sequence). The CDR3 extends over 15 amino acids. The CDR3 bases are TGTGCCAGCAGTCCCCAGGGGGCCACTGGAAACACCATATATTTT. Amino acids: CASSPQGATGNTIYF.

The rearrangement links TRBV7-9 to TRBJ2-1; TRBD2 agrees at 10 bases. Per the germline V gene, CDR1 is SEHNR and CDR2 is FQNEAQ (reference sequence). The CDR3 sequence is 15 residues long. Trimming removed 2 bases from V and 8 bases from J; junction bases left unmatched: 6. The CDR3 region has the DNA TGTGCCAGCAGCTTAAAGCGGGGGGGCCCGGATGAGCAGTTCTTC. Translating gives CASSLKRGGPDEQFF.

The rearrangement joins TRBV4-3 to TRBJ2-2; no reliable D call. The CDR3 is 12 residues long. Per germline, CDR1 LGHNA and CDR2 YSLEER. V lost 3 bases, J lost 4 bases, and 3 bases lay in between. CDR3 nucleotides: TGCGCCAGCAGCCAGCTCACCGGGGAGCTGTTTTTT. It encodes CASSQLTGELFF.

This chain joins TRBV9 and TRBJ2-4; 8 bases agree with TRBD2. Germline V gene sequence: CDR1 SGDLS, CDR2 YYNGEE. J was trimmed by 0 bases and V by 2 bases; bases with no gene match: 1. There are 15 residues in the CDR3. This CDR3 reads CASSVSGEAKNIQYF. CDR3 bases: TGTGCCAGCAGCGTTAGCGGGGAAGCCAAAAACATTCAGTACTTC.

The CDR3, as DNA: TGTGCCAGCAGCTCGGATACAGGGGCCCATCAGCCCCAGCATTTT. This encodes CASSSDTGAHQPQHF. The chain is built from TRBV7-9 and TRBJ1-5, with TRBD1 matching over 7 bases. Losses at the gene ends were 4 bases for V and 5 bases for J; bases not matched to a gene: 8. The CDR3 sequence is 15 residues long. Germline V gene sequence: CDR1 SEHNR, CDR2 FQNEAQ (reference sequence). Based on the CDR3 plus reference TRBV7-9 and TRBJ1-5, the full variable domain is DTGVSQNPRHKITKRGQNVTFRCDPISEHNRLYWYRQTLGQGPEFLTYFQNEAQLEKSRLLSDRFSAERPKGSFSTLEIQRTEQGDSAMYLCASSSDTGAHQPQHFGDGTRLSIL.

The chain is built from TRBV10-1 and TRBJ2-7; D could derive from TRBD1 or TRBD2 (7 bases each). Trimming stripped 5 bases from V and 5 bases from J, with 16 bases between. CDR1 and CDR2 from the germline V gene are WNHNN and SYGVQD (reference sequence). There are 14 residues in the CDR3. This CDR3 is CASSRDSGTHEQYF. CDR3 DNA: TGCGCCAGCAGTCGGGACAGCGGGACCCACGAGCAGTACTTC.

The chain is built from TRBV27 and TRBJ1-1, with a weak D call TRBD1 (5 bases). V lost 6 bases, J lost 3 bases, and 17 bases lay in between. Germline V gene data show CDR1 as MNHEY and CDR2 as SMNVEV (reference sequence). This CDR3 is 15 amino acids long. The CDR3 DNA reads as TGTGCCAGCAGCTCCGTAGTAGGGACCTACACTGAAGCTTTCTTT. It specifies CASSSVVGTYTEAFF.

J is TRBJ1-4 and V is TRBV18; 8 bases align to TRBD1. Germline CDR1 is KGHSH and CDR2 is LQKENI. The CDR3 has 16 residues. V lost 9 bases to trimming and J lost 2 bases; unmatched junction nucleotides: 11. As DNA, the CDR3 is TGTGCCAGTTCGACAGGGGAAGCAGGCACTAATGAAAAACTGTTTTTT. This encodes CASSTGEAGTNEKLFF. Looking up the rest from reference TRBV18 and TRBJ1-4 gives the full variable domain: NAGVMQNPRHLVRRRGQEARLRCSPMKGHSHVYWYRQLPEEGLKFMVYLQKENIIDESGMPKERFSAEFPKEGPSILRIQQVVRGDSAAYFCASSTGEAGTNEKLFFGSGTQLSVL.

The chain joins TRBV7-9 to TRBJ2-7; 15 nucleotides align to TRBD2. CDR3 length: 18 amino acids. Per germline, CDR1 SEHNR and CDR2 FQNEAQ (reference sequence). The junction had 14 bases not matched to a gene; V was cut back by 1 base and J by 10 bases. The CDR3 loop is CASSLVFPGLAGGPGQYF. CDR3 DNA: TGTGCCAGCAGCTTAGTGTTCCCCGGACTAGCGGGGGGGCCCGGTCAGTACTTC.